This T cell receptor beta chain was sequenced for a study of blood T cells in healthy people across ages. Overall study findings and caveats: It was not possible, with unsorted PBMCs, to conclusively compare naive and antigen-experienced cells. There was no known CMV status for donors, so expanded clonotype changes were possibly confounded.

Next came a second PCR, run for roughly 7 to 12 cycles, which used a sample-barcoded 5' primer along with a J-beta primer mix. MiXCR was run by TCRdb on the 5' RACE reads, yielding one entry per CDR3 protein. The table has about 800,000 distinct CDR3 sequences, 55% to 70% seen once. V gave up 4 bases and J gave up 6 bases, with 18 bases separating them. The CDR3 runs 15 residues. Germline CDR1 reads LGHDT; CDR2 reads YNNKEL (reference sequence). Note on this clonotype: Antigen specificity is unknown.

Per sample, no less than 5 micrograms of total RNA were extracted. The sequencing sample was made of blood. The TCR comes from a man aged 25 to 40 in good health. The rearrangement joins TRBV3-1 to TRBJ1-1, with D uncertain. The CDR3 DNA is TGTGCCAGCAGCCTTCTGAGCGGGGTGACCGCTGAAGCTTTCTTT. Protein sequence: CASSLLSGVTAEAFF.